A single T cell receptor beta chain is shown here with its context. The data originate from a study of blood T cell repertoires in COVID-19. Using immunoSEQ multiplex PCR, the repertoire was profiled, and TCRdb retains in-frame clones only, with some absent. This table has roughly 300,000 clones, nearly 90% appearing once. CDR3 length equals 16 residues. V was pared by 7 bases and J by 8 bases, with 16 bases of the junction left unmatched. Germline V gene lookup returns CDR1 SEHNR and CDR2 FQNEAQ (reference sequence). The sequenced sample was peripheral blood. This chain links TRBV7-9 with TRBJ2-1; 8 nucleotides align to TRBD1. This clonotype was sampled from a man between 18 and 29 years old with active or convalescent COVID-19. The CDR3 sequence: CASKYYLGQGVDEQFF. The CDR3 nucleotides read TGTGCCAGCAAGTACTACCTTGGACAGGGAGTCGATGAGCAGTTCTTC.